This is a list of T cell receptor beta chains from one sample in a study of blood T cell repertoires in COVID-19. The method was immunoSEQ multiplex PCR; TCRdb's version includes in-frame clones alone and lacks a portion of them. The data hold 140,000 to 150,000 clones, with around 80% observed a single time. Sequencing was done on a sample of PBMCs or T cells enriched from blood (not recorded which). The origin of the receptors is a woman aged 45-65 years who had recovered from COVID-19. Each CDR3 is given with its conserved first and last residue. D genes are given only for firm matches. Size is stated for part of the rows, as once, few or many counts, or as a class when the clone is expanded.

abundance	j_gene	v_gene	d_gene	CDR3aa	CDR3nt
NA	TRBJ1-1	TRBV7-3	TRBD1	CASSLLSPGQGDEAFF	TGTGCCAGCAGCTTGTTGAGTCCGGGACAGGGTGATGAAGCTTTCTTT
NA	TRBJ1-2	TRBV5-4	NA	CASSPTGYNYGYTF	TGTGCCAGCAGCCCGACAGGCTACAACTATGGCTACACCTTC
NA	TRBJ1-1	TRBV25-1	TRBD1	CASSADRGRGTEAFF	TGTGCCAGCAGTGCCGACAGGGGGAGGGGCACTGAAGCTTTCTTT
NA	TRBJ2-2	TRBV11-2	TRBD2	CASSELAGGSKVGELFF	TGTGCCAGCAGCGAACTAGCGGGGGGCTCCAAGGTCGGGGAGCTGTTTTTT
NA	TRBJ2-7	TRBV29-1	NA	CSAGGLPQYEQYF	TGCAGCGCCGGGGGACTTCCCCAATACGAGCAGTACTTC
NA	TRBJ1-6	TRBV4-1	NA	CASSHRQAVNSPLHF	TGCGCCAGCAGCCACAGACAGGCGGTGAATTCACCCCTCCACTTT
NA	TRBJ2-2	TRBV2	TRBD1	CASSTDRDNTGELFF	TGTGCCAGCAGTACAGACAGGGATAACACCGGGGAGCTGTTTTTT
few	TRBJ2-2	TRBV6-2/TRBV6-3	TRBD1	CASSWDSRNTGELFF	TGTGCCAGCAGCTGGGACAGCCGGAACACCGGGGAGCTGTTTTTT
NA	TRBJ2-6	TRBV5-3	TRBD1	CARSPGQGYSGANVLTF	TGTGCCAGAAGCCCGGGACAGGGGTACTCTGGGGCCAACGTCCTGACTTTC
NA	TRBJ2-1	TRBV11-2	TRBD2	CASRYQRGAPYNEQFF	TGTGCCAGCAGATACCAGCGGGGGGCCCCCTACAATGAGCAGTTCTTC
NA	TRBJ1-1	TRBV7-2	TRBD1	CASSLMTGTGTEAFF	TGTGCCAGCAGCTTGATGACAGGGACGGGCACTGAAGCTTTCTTT
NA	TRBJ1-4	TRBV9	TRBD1	CASSSTGTGSEKLFF	TGTGCCAGCAGCTCCACCGGGACAGGGAGTGAAAAACTGTTTTTT
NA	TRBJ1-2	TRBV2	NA	CASSPRLGYTF	TGTGCCAGCAGTCCCAGGTTGGGCTACACCTTC
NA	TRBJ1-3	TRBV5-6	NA	CASSLVTRGNTIYF	TGTGCCAGCAGCTTGGTTACAAGAGGAAACACCATATATTTT
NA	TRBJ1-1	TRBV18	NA	CASSPPGPPAEAFF	TGTGCCAGCTCACCACCGGGGCCCCCAGCTGAAGCTTTCTTT
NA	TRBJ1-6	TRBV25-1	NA	CASSRNSYSPLHF	TGTGCCAGCAGTAGGAACAGTTATTCACCCCTCCACTTT
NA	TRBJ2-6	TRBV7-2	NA	CASSPGTSGANVLTF	TGTGCCAGCAGCCCCGGTACCTCTGGGGCCAACGTCCTGACTTTC
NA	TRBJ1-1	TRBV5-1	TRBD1	CASRTDRGTEAFF	TGCGCCAGCAGAACGGACAGGGGAACTGAAGCTTTCTTT
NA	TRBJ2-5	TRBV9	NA	CASNRGNQETQYF	TGTGCCAGCAATAGGGGGAACCAAGAGACCCAGTACTTC
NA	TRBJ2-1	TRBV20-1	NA	CSAHQAGEQFF	TGCAGTGCCCACCAGGCTGGTGAGCAGTTCTTC
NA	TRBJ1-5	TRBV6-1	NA	CASSEAGRTRPQHF	TGTGCCAGCAGTGAAGCGGGCCGAACTAGGCCCCAGCATTTT
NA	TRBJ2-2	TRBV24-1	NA	CATSDLEGRGTGELFF	TGTGCCACCAGTGATTTAGAAGGAAGGGGAACCGGGGAGCTGTTTTTT
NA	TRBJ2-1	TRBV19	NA	CASSIQGSHYNEQFF	TGTGCCAGTAGTATTCAGGGGTCCCACTACAATGAGCAGTTCTTC
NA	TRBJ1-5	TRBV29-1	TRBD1	CSVEEGQGQPQHF	TGCAGCGTTGAGGAAGGACAGGGACAGCCCCAGCATTTT
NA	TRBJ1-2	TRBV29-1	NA	CSVNSGASPRGYTF	TGCAGCGTTAATTCAGGGGCCTCCCCGAGGGGCTACACCTTC
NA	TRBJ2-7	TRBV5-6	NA	CASSLGRVSSYEQYF	TGTGCCAGCAGCTTGGGGCGGGTTTCATCCTACGAGCAGTACTTC
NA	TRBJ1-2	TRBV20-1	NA	CSASNQPYSLYYGYTF	TGCAGTGCTAGTAATCAGCCTTACAGCCTATACTATGGCTACACCTTC
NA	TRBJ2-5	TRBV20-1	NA	CSASDRRSETQYF	TGCAGTGCTAGTGATCGGAGGTCGGAGACCCAGTACTTC
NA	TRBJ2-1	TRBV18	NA	CASSPAVGGSYNEQFF	TGTGCCAGCTCACCCGCGGTAGGGGGCTCCTACAATGAGCAGTTCTTC
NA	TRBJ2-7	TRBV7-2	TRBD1	CASSLSTGGWYEQYF	TGTGCCAGCAGCCTAAGTACAGGGGGCTGGTACGAGCAGTACTTC
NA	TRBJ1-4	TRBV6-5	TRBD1	CASTEDRGREKLFF	TGTGCCAGCACCGAAGACAGGGGGCGTGAAAAACTGTTTTTT